This T cell receptor (beta chain) was recovered during a study of blood T cell repertoires in COVID-19. Study information: Italy, Spain and the United States were the sources of the convalescent and acute COVID-19 samples. PBMCs, B-cell-depleted T cells, or T cells provided the cDNA or gDNA that made up the material.

Original methodology: The assay estimated nucleated cells by amplifying reference gene primers. Data came from immunoSEQ multiplex PCR; TCRdb stores just in-frame clones and leaves some out. V, J and clone size derive from that table, while D and trimming were established from the DNA sequence. Of about 370,000 clones listed, roughly nine tenths were seen once; the top ten hold about 0.9%. This TCR was sampled from a woman aged 40 to 55 who had been exposed to COVID-19. The sample was PBMCs or T cells enriched from blood (not recorded which).

The CDR3 loop is CASIPDRAGNTIYF. In DNA, the CDR3 is TGTGCCAGTATCCCGGACAGGGCTGGAAACACCATATATTTT. The chain employs TRBV19 and TRBJ1-3, with 8 bases matching TRBD1. The CDR3 consists of 14 residues. V shed 7 bases, J shed 2 bases, and the junction held 4 bases outside the gene matches. Germline loops: CDR1 LNHDA, CDR2 SQIVND (reference sequence).